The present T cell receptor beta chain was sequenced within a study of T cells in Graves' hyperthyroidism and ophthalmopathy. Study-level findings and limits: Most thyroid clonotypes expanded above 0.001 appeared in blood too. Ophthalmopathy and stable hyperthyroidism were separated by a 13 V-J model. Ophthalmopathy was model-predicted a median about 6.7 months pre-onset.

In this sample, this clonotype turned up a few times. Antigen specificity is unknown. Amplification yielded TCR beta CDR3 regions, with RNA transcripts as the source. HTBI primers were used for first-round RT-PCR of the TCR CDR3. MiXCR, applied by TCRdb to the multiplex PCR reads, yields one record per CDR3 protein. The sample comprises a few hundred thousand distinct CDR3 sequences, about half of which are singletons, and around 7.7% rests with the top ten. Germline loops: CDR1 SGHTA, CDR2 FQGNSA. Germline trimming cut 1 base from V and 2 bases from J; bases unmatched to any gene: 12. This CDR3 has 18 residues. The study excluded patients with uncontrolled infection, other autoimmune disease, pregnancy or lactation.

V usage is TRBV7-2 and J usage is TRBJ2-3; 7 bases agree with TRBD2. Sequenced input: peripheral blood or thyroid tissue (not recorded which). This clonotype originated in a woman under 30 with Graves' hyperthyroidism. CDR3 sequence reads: CASSLVPLRERATDTQYF. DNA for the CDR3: TGTGCCAGCAGCTTAGTGCCTCTGCGGGAGAGGGCCACAGATACGCAGTATTTT.